These 20 T cell receptor beta chains were sequenced from one sample in a study of circulating and synovial CD4+ cells in juvenile arthritis. Produced via immunoSEQ multiplex PCR; TCRdb's table is partial and in-frame only. The sample holds about 30,000 clones, around 93% seen once. Sequenced input: CD4+ T cells from blood. The source of these receptors is a human donor with juvenile idiopathic arthritis.

The CDR3 nucleotides read TGTGCCAGCAGTTTTAGAGGACAGGGTGGGAAAGCTTTCTTT. This codes for CASSFRGQGGKAFF. V gene TRBV28 combines with J gene TRBJ1-1; 8 nucleotides match TRBD1. V lost 3 bases, J lost 9 bases, and 9 bases stayed unmatched. The CDR3 contains 14 residues. The V gene's germline CDR1 is MDHEN and CDR2 SYDVKM.

V and J are TRBV14 and TRBJ2-1; unclear D gene. Germline V CDR1 and CDR2: SGHDN, FVKESK. CDR3 size: 14 residues. Trimming took off 3 bases at V and 4 bases at J, with 10 bases between the two ends. Written as DNA, the CDR3 is TGTGCCAGCAGCCAGTCCTCCCCGTACAATGAGCAGTTCTTC. It is translated as CASSQSSPYNEQFF.

The chain employs TRBV5-6 and TRBJ1-1; 9 nucleotides agree with TRBD1. After removal of 6 bases from V and 6 bases from J, the junction contained 6 bases not matched to a gene. This CDR3 region has 13 residues. The germline gives CDR1 SGHDT, CDR2 YYEEEE. CDR3 residues: CASNEQGAPEAFF. The CDR3 DNA follows: TGTGCCAGCAACGAACAGGGGGCTCCTGAAGCTTTCTTT.

The V call is TRBV10-3, the J call TRBJ2-7; 8 bases match TRBD2. Per the germline V gene, CDR1 is ENHRY and CDR2 is SYGVKD. J gave up 2 bases and V 3 bases, and 15 bases lay outside the gene matches. This CDR3 is built from 18 residues. The CDR3 sequence: CAISEPPGLAQRAYEQYF. The DNA of the CDR3 is TGTGCCATCAGTGAACCCCCCGGACTAGCCCAACGAGCCTACGAGCAGTACTTC.

The J gene is TRBJ2-7, the V gene TRBV7-2; 13 nucleotides agree with TRBD2. CDR1 and CDR2 from the germline V gene are SGHTA and FQGNSA. Trimming took 5 bases from V and 2 from J; bases not matched to a gene: 3. This CDR3 is built from 15 residues. The CDR3, as DNA: TGTGCCAGCAGCCCGGGACTAGCGGGAACCTACGAGCAGTACTTC. It encodes CASSPGLAGTYEQYF.

The chain employs TRBV10-1 and TRBJ2-1; 13 bases are a match to TRBD2. Germline values: CDR1 WNHNN, CDR2 SYGVQD (reference sequence). CDR3 length: 14 amino acids. V gave up 3 bases and J gave up 10 bases; unmatched junction bases: 3. CDR3 loop: CASSDRLAGGEQFF. CDR3 in DNA: TGCGCCAGCAGTGATAGACTAGCGGGAGGCGAGCAGTTCTTC.

The chain links TRBV14 to TRBJ2-1; TRBD2 agrees at 15 bases. V lost 6 bases and J lost 6; bases outside the gene matches: 18. The CDR3 has 20 residues. CDR1 is SGHDN, CDR2 FVKESK, per germline. The DNA for the CDR3 is TGTGCCAGCAGTCCTACCGGGACAGGGGGGACTAGCGGGAGGTTCAATGAGCAGTTCTTC. It yields the protein CASSPTGTGGTSGRFNEQFF.

The chain is built from TRBV7-2 and TRBJ1-1; D is unclear. From germline, CDR1 is SGHTA and CDR2 FQGNSA. V dropped 4 bases and J dropped 2 bases, with 14 bases sitting between them. This CDR3 contains 15 residues. The chain's CDR3 is CASSSREGSNTEAFF. The CDR3 DNA reads TGTGCCAGCAGCTCAAGGGAGGGTTCCAACACTGAAGCTTTCTTT. Complete variable domain (other parts from reference TRBV7-2 and TRBJ1-1): GAGVSQSPSNKVTEKGKDVELRCDPISGHTALYWYRQSLGQGLEFLIYFQGNSAPDKSGLPSDRFSAERTGGSVSTLTIQRTQQEDSAVYLCASSSREGSNTEAFFGQGTRLTVV.

The chain uses TRBV5-1 and TRBJ2-2; 7 bases match TRBD1. Per the germline V gene, CDR1 is SGHRS and CDR2 is YFSETQ. The V gene end was trimmed by 5 bases and the J gene end by 5 bases; junction bases not matched to a gene: 9. The CDR3 sequence is 15 residues long. This chain's CDR3 is CASSPRDSWTGELFF. DNA for the CDR3: TGCGCCAGCAGTCCCCGGGACAGTTGGACCGGGGAGCTGTTTTTT.

This clone was seen just once. V gene TRBV11-2 combines with J gene TRBJ2-1, with a tentative D call TRBD1 (5 bases). V gave up 5 bases and J gave up 2 bases, with 7 bases separating them. Germline lookup yields CDR1 SGHAT and CDR2 FQNNGV. The CDR3 extends over 13 amino acids. The DNA for the CDR3 is TGTGCCAGCAGCGTACAGGCCTACAATGAGCAGTTCTTC. It yields the protein CASSVQAYNEQFF.

The genes are TRBV2 and TRBJ2-7; D call uncertain. V dropped 4 bases and J dropped 1 base, with 5 bases sitting between them. Germline V gene lookup returns CDR1 SNHLY and CDR2 FYNNEI. The CDR3 has 12 amino acids. This CDR3 reads CASSGQSYEQYF. CDR3 DNA sequence: TGTGCCAGCAGTGGACAATCCTACGAGCAGTACTTC.

This chain joins TRBV5-1 and TRBJ2-3; a possible D gene is TRBD2 (6 bases). The CDR3 is made up of 17 amino acids. Trimming left V 0 bases short and J 2 bases short, with 16 bases between. From germline, CDR1 is SGHRS and CDR2 YFSETQ. CDR3 amino acids: CASSLGVEGQITDTQYF. CDR3 in DNA: TGCGCCAGCAGCTTGGGGGTGGAGGGTCAAATCACAGATACGCAGTATTTT.

The rearrangement joins TRBV7-3 to TRBJ2-1; TRBD2 agrees at 10 bases. CDR1 and CDR2 (germline): SGHTA, FQGTGA. J gave up 4 bases and V 1 base, and 4 bases lay outside the gene matches. The CDR3 spans 16 residues. CDR3 sequence reads: CASSLNILAGYNEQFF. CDR3 coding DNA: TGTGCCAGCAGCTTAAATATACTAGCGGGATACAATGAGCAGTTCTTC.

The chain carries TRBV19 and TRBJ2-2; 9 positions agree with TRBD1. The junction had 3 bases not matched to a gene; V was cut back by 3 bases and J by 4 bases. This CDR3 has 15 residues. Germline V lookup: CDR1 LNHDA, CDR2 SQIVND (reference sequence). The CDR3, as DNA: TGTGCCAGTAGTATGGGGACAGGGCTCACCGGGGAGCTGTTTTTT. It encodes CASSMGTGLTGELFF.

In regard to this clone: An end of the junction differs from the germline gene, which may be a read error. The chain recombines TRBV20-1 with TRBJ2-3, with 11 bases fitting TRBD2. The CDR3 runs to 11 residues. Germline CDR1 and CDR2: DFQATT and SNEGSKA (reference sequence). The CDR3 is CSARDNSGRVF. In DNA, the CDR3 is TGCAGTGCTAGAGATAATAGCGGGAGGGTTTTT.

This chain joins TRBV7-2 and TRBJ2-3; no firm D call. The CDR3 contains 16 residues. The V end was cut by 3 bases, the J end by 6 bases, with 19 bases between. Germline CDR1 is SGHTA and CDR2 is FQGNSA. CDR3 sequence reads: CASSLRRYGKADTQYF. CDR3 in DNA: TGTGCCAGCAGCTTGCGGCGATACGGCAAGGCGGATACGCAGTATTTT. Supplemented by reference TRBV7-2 and TRBJ2-3, the full variable domain reads GAGVSQSPSNKVTEKGKDVELRCDPISGHTALYWYRQSLGQGLEFLIYFQGNSAPDKSGLPSDRFSAERTGGSVSTLTIQRTQQEDSAVYLCASSLRRYGKADTQYFGPGTRLTVL.

The chain links TRBV28 to TRBJ2-7; 7 bases are a match to TRBD2. CDR1 and CDR2 (germline): MDHEN, SYDVKM. The CDR3 has 14 amino acids. V lost 8 bases, J lost 6 bases, and 13 bases stayed unmatched. As DNA, the CDR3 is TGTGCCAGCCAAACCGCGGGCAGGGAGGGCGAGCAGTACTTC. Its translation is CASQTAGREGEQYF.

The V and J genes are TRBV5-1 and TRBJ1-5, with TRBD1 matching over 10 bases. The CDR3 length is 16 residues. Trimming took 0 bases from V and 9 from J; bases not matched to a gene: 9. CDR1 and CDR2 from the germline V gene are SGHRS and YFSETQ. For the CDR3, the DNA is TGCGCCAGCAGCTTGGTTAGGGACAGGGGTACTTCGCCCCAGCATTTT. Translating it yields CASSLVRDRGTSPQHF.

The chain carries TRBV19 and TRBJ1-5; 8 nucleotides align to TRBD1. Trimming at V came to 3 bases and at J to 5 bases, leaving 6 bases not matched to a gene. The CDR3 runs 15 residues. CDR1 is LNHDA, CDR2 SQIVND, per germline (reference sequence). CDR3 amino acids: CASSIGQGSHQPQHF. CDR3 coding DNA: TGTGCCAGTAGTATTGGACAGGGATCGCATCAGCCCCAGCATTTT.

The genes are TRBV7-9 and TRBJ2-3, with a weak D call TRBD1 (5 bases). Looked up from germline, CDR1 is SEHNR and CDR2 is FQNEAQ (reference sequence). The ends were cut back, 5 bases at V and 0 bases at J, with 18 bases in the middle. The CDR3 loop spans 17 amino acids. In DNA, the CDR3 is TGTGCCAGCAGCCCACACCCCAGGGTTACTAGCACAGATACGCAGTATTTT. Translation: CASSPHPRVTSTDTQYF.